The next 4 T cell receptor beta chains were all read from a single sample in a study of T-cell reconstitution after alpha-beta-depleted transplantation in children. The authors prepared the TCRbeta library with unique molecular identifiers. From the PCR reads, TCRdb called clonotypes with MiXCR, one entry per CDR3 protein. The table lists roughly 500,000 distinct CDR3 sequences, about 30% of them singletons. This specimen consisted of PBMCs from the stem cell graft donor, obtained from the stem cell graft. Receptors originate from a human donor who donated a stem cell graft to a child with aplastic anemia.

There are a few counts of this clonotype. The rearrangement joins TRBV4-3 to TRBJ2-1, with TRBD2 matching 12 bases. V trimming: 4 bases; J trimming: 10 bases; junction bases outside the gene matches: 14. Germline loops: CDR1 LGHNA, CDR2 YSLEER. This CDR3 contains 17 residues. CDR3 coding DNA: TGCGCCAGCAGCCCCCGGGGGACTAGCGGGCCTATCGGGGAGCAGTTCTTC. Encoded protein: CASSPRGTSGPIGEQFF.

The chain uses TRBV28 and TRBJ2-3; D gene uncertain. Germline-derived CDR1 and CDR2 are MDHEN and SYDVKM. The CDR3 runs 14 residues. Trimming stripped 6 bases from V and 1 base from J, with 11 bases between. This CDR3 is CASRVSRGTDTQYF. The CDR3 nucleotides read TGTGCCAGCAGGGTCTCACGAGGCACAGATACGCAGTATTTT. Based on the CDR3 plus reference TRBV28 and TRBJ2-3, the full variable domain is DVKVTQSSRYLVKRTGEKVFLECVQDMDHENMFWYRQDPGLGLRLIYFSYDVKMKEKGDIPEGYSVSREKKERFSLILESASTNQTSMYLCASRVSRGTDTQYFGPGTRLTVL.

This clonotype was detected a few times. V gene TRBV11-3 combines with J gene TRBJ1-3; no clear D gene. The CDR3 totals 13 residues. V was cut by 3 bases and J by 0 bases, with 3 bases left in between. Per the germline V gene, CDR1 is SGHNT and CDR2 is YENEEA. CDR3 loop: CASSFGSGNTIYF. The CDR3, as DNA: TGTGCCAGCAGCTTCGGCTCTGGAAACACCATATATTTT.

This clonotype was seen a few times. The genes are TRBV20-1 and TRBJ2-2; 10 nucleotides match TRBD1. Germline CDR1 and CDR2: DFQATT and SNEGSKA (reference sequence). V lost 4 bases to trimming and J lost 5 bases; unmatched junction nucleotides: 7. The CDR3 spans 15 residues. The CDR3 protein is CSATLAGQGTGELFF. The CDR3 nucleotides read TGCAGTGCTACCCTTGCGGGACAGGGGACCGGGGAGCTGTTTTTT.